This entry is about one T cell receptor beta chain. Its antigen is not known. Generated by immunoSEQ multiplex PCR, the TCRdb table keeps only in-frame clones and is missing some. The profile shows about 61,000 clones, under 85% of them singletons. The data originate from a study of OX40 agonist ivuxolimab in advanced cancers. Across the whole study: Patients enrolled in dose escalation were diagnosed with hepatocellular carcinoma, melanoma, renal cell or head and neck cancer. Findings of the study overall: Low normalized T-cell clonal expansion was additionally recorded for some nonresponders.

If patients had autoimmune disease history or systemic immunosuppression, they were excluded. The receptor was derived from an adult with an advanced solid tumor such as melanoma, head and neck, liver or kidney cancer. The source material was CD4+ or CD8+ T cells sorted from blood, sampled in a trial of the OX40 agonist ivuxolimab.

The CDR3 loop is CASSLGNSLSSETQYF. For the CDR3, the DNA is TGCGCCAGCAGCTTGGGCAACAGCCTATCTTCAGAGACCCAGTACTTC. This rearrangement joins TRBV5-1 to TRBJ2-5; the D is unclear. Per germline, CDR1 SGHRS and CDR2 YFSETQ. The CDR3 covers 16 residues. V lost 0 bases to trimming and J lost 4 bases, with 16 bases between them.